Listed below are T cell receptor beta chains from one sample, sequenced in a study of shared clonotypes between healthy human individuals. Only in-frame clones appear in the TCRdb table, and some are missing; sequencing was by immunoSEQ multiplex PCR. The data hold 2 million to 3 million clones, with 80% to 95% observed a single time. Specimen: naive CD4+ T cells from PBMCs. All receptors come from a man younger than 35 in good health. Some clones in this sample may be carry-over from other donors' samples. The CDR3 runs from the conserved cysteine through the conserved F or W. The D gene is left open where the match is weak. Only part of the rows carry a size: once, few, many, or a class if the clone is expanded.

TRBD2 | TRBJ2-7 | . | TRBV19 | CASSRTSGSYEQYF | TGTGCCAGTAGTAGGACTAGCGGGAGTTACGAGCAGTACTTC
. | TRBJ2-1 | . | TRBV5-1 | CASSLMGQLSSYNEQFF | TGCGCCAGCAGCTTGATGGGACAACTCAGCTCCTACAATGAGCAGTTCTTC
. | TRBJ2-7 | . | TRBV5-6 | CASSLAFEGIPYEQYF | TGTGCCAGCAGCTTGGCCTTTGAGGGGATCCCCTACGAGCAGTACTTC
TRBD1 | TRBJ1-4 | . | TRBV6-1 | CASSGQGNEKLFF | TGTGCCAGCTCGGGACAGGGTAATGAAAAACTGTTTTTT
TRBD1 | TRBJ2-5 | . | TRBV19 | CASTNDRGRETQYF | TGTGCCAGTACCAACGACAGGGGACGAGAGACCCAGTACTTC
TRBD2 | TRBJ2-5 | . | TRBV9 | CASSPRPRLAGLGETQYF | TGTGCCAGCAGCCCCCGCCCGCGACTAGCGGGTTTGGGGGAGACCCAGTACTTC
TRBD2 | TRBJ2-2 | . | TRBV6-6 | CASRPALAGGEELFF | TGTGCCAGCAGACCCGCTCTAGCGGGAGGGGAGGAGCTGTTTTTT
. | TRBJ1-1 | . | TRBV5-5 | CASSLAEGAPATEAFF | TGTGCCAGCAGCTTGGCTGAAGGGGCGCCCGCCACTGAAGCTTTCTTT
. | TRBJ2-3 | once | TRBV29-1 | CSATLLRGQYF | TGCAGCGCGACCCTTCTCCGGGGGCAGTATTTT
. | TRBJ2-5 | . | TRBV2 | CASGDRSQETQYF | TGTGCCAGCGGCGACAGGTCCCAAGAGACCCAGTACTTC
. | TRBJ2-1 | . | TRBV11-3 | CASSLDRDQYNEQFF | TGTGCCAGCAGCTTAGACCGGGACCAATACAATGAGCAGTTCTTC
. | TRBJ1-3 | . | TRBV5-4 | CASSLQGTGNTIYF | TGTGCCAGCAGCCTACAGGGTACTGGAAACACCATATATTTT
. | TRBJ2-3 | . | TRBV19 | CASSISRSKGTTQYF | TGTGCCAGTAGTATAAGTAGAAGCAAGGGCACAACGCAGTATTTT
. | TRBJ1-1 | . | TRBV11-2 | CASSSGRLLNTEAFF | TGTGCCAGCAGTTCCGGGCGGTTACTGAACACTGAAGCTTTCTTT
TRBD1 | TRBJ1-1 | . | TRBV27 | CASSSPPRGDTEAFF | TGTGCCAGCAGTTCACCCCCCAGGGGGGACACTGAAGCTTTCTTT
. | TRBJ1-1 | once | TRBV12-5 | CASGLKGGANTEAFF | TGTGCTAGTGGTTTGAAGGGCGGGGCGAACACTGAAGCTTTCTTT
. | TRBJ2-7 | . | TRBV4-1 | CASSQARARSYEQYF | TGCGCCAGCAGCCAAGCCAGGGCCCGTTCCTACGAGCAGTACTTC
. | TRBJ2-1 | once | TRBV11-3 | CASSWRGREEQFF | TGTGCCAGCAGCTGGAGGGGGCGCGAAGAGCAGTTCTTC